This T cell receptor beta chain was documented in a study of T cell responses to AZD1222 COVID-19 vaccine. Trimming removed 5 bases from V and 8 bases from J, with 12 bases in between. This CDR3 is 13 amino acids long. Germline V CDR1 and CDR2: MNHEY, SVGAGI. Only in-frame clones appear in the TCRdb table, and some are missing; sequencing was by immunoSEQ multiplex PCR. The sample has fewer than 110,000 clones, 80% to 95% seen once. The receptor comes from an adult in good health. The material was peripheral blood, obtained on day 0 of AZD1222 vaccination. This sequence joins TRBV6-5 and TRBJ1-4; D gene ambiguous. CDR3 region: CASSTPGTEKLFF. The CDR3 bases are TGTGCCAGCAGTACGCCGGGAACCGAAAAACTGTTTTTT.